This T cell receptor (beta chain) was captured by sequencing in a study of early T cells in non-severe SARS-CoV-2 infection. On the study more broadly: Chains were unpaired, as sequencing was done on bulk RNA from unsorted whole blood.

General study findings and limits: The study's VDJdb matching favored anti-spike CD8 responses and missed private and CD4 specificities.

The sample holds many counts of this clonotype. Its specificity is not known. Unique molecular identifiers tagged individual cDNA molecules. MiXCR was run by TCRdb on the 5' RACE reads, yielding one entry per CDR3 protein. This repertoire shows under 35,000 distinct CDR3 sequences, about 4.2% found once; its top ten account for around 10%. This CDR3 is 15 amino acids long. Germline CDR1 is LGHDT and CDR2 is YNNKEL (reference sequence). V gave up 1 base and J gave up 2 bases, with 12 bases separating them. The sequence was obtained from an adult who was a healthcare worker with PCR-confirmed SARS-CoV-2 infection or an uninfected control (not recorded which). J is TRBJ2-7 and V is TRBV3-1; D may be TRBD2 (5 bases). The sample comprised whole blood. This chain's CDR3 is CASSQGRAVAYEQYF. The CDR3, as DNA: TGTGCCAGCAGCCAAGGGCGAGCGGTGGCCTACGAGCAGTACTTC.